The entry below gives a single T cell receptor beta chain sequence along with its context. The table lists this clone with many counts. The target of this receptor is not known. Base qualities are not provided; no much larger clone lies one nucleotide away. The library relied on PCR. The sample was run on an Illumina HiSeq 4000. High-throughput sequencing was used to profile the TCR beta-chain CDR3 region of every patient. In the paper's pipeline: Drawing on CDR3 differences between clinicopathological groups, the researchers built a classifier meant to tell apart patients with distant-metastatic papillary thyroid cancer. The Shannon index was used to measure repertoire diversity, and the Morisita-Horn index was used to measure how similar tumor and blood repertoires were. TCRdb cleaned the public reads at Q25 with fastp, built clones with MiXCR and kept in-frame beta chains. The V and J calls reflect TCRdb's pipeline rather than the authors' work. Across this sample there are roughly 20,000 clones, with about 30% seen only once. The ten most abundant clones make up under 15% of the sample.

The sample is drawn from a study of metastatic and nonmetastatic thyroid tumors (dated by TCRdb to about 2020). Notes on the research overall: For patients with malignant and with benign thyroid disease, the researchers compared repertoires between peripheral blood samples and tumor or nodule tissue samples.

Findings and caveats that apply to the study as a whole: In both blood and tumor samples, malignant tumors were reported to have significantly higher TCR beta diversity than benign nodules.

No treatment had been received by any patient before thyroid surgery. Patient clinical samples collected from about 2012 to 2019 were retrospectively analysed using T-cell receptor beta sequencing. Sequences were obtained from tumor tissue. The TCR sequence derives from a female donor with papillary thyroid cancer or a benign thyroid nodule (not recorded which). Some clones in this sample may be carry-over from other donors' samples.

The CDR3 reads as follows: CASSMGASGGEQFF. The DNA sequence is given as TGTGCCAGTAGTATGGGCGCCTCGGGGGGGGAGCAGTTCTTC. The chain employs TRBV19 and TRBJ2-1; TRBD2 aligns with 8 central bases. The CDR3 numbers 14 residues from cysteine through phenylalanine. Only CDR3 DNA remains: 42 bases, in frame from the first base. CDR1 and CDR2 are drawn from the germline V gene (reference sequence): LNHDA, SQIVND. Trimming leaves V shorter by 3 bases and J shorter by 10 bases, with the junction holding 8 bases beyond the gene matches.